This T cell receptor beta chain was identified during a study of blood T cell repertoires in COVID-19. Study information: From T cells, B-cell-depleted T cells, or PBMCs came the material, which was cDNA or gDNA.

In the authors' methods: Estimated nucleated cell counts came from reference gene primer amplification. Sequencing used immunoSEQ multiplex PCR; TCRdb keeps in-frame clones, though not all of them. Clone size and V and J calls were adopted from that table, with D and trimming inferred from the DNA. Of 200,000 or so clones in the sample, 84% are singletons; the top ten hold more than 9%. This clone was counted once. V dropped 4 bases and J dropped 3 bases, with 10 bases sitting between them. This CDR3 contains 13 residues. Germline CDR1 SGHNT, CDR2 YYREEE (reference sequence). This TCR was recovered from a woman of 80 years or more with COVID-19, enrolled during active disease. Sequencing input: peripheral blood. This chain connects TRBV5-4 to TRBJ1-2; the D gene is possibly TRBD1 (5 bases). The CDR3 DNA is TGTGCCAGCAGCCCGACGACAGACTATGGCTACACCTTC. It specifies CASSPTTDYGYTF. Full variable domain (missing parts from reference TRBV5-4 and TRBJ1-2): ETGVTQSPTHLIKTRGQQVTLRCSSQSGHNTVSWYQQALGQGPQFIFQYYREEENGRGNFPPRFSGLQFPNYSSELNVNALELDDSALYLCASSPTTDYGYTFGSGTRLTVV.